This TCR beta chain was identified in a study of vaccination effects on CD4 cells after COVID-19. For the study at large: Approximately 1.9 million PBMC per well were cultured with around 9.1 IU/ml IL-2 and roughly 10 ug/ml peptides. Broader study findings: In vaccinees who were healthy, merely 1 out of 255 vaccine-induced clones cross-reacted with common cold coronaviruses. Clones from infection and from vaccination both contracted markedly late after vaccination.

Concerning this clone itself: The antigen is undetermined.

Clones were read by immunoSEQ multiplex PCR, and TCRdb kept only the in-frame ones, dropping some. The sample carries under 70,000 clones, about 74% recorded once. It was after nine to eleven days of culture that CD4+ T cells were isolated. Participants each got two BNT162b2 or mRNA-1273 vaccine doses. Researchers swapped half the medium for IL-2 medium on both days 3 and 7. Germline loops: CDR1 MGHRA, CDR2 YSYEKL. The V and J ends lost 1 base and 17 bases respectively, with 17 bases between them. The CDR3 is made up of 13 amino acids. This sequence originates from a human donor who received a COVID-19 vaccine. The chain carries TRBV4-1 and TRBJ1-4; no firm D call. This sample comprised CD4+ T cells from PBMCs cultured without peptide, obtained after COVID-19 vaccination. CDR3 coding DNA: TGCGCCAGCAGCCAAGTTCGGACCGGGCCTCCCTTTTTT. Translating gives CASSQVRTGPPFF.